Each of the 10 T cell receptor beta chains below was sequenced from the same sample in a study of T cell changes during pregnancy in multiple sclerosis. Profiled with immunoSEQ multiplex PCR; TCRdb holds only in-frame clones, not every one. The table records 35,000 to 40,000 clones, 88% of them present only once. Sequencing was performed on CD4+ T cells from peripheral blood mononuclear cells, taken before pregnancy. The receptors come from a female donor with multiple sclerosis, enrolled in a pregnancy study.

V gene TRBV5-4 combines with J gene TRBJ2-5; D perhaps matches TRBD2 (6 bases). CDR3 length equals 13 residues. The V gene lost 3 bases and the J gene lost 1 base, with 7 bases spanning the gap. Germline V lookup: CDR1 SGHNT, CDR2 YYREEE (reference sequence). The CDR3 protein is CASSSGVQETQYF. CDR3 DNA sequence: TGTGCCAGCAGCTCGGGAGTCCAAGAGACCCAGTACTTC.

The chain recombines TRBV11-2 with TRBJ2-7; 8 bases agree with TRBD2. CDR3 length: 16 residues. J gave up 2 bases and V 0 bases, and 6 bases lay outside the gene matches. Germline V gene data show CDR1 as SGHAT and CDR2 as FQNNGV. CDR3 coding DNA: TGTGCCAGCAGCTTAGACCGACTAGCGTATACCTACGAGCAGTACTTC. Translated, it gives CASSLDRLAYTYEQYF.

The chain couples TRBV6-5 to TRBJ2-7, with unresolved D. The ends were cut back, 6 bases at V and 0 bases at J, with 3 bases in the middle. The CDR3 is 11 amino acids. From germline, CDR1 is MNHEY and CDR2 SVGAGI. CDR3 region: CASRSSYEQYF. The DNA of the CDR3 is TGTGCCAGCAGGAGCTCCTACGAGCAGTACTTC.

The chain's CDR3 is CASSNQGGNQPQHF. CDR3 nucleotides: TGTGCCAGTTCTAATCAGGGTGGCAATCAGCCCCAGCATTTT. The rearrangement joins TRBV19 to TRBJ1-5; perhaps TRBD1 as D (5 bases). The CDR3 consists of 14 residues. Germline V gene sequence: CDR1 LNHDA, CDR2 SQIVND (reference sequence). The V and J ends lost 8 bases and 2 bases respectively, with 13 bases between them.

The chain recombines TRBV28 with TRBJ1-1; possible D gene TRBD1, 5 bases. V lost 5 bases, J lost 7 bases, and 14 bases lay in between. This CDR3 is 13 amino acids long. Per the germline V gene, CDR1 is MDHEN and CDR2 is SYDVKM. The CDR3 loop is CASSKQATLEAFF. The CDR3 coding sequence is TGTGCCAGCAGTAAACAGGCAACCCTTGAAGCTTTCTTT.

V is TRBV9 and J is TRBJ1-6; tentatively, D is TRBD1 (6 bases). Trimming shortened V by 3 bases and J by 7 bases, and 11 bases separated the two germline ends. Germline CDR1 reads SGDLS; CDR2 reads YYNGEE. This CDR3 has 14 residues. CDR3: CASSDRVANSPLHF. CDR3 DNA: TGTGCCAGCAGCGACAGGGTGGCCAATTCACCCCTCCACTTT.

This chain connects TRBV6-4 to TRBJ1-6, with 9 bases fitting TRBD1. Germline assignment: CDR1 MRHNA and CDR2 SNTAGT. CDR3 length: 14 amino acids. Trimming removed 6 bases from V and 7 bases from J; junction bases left unmatched: 4. CDR3 DNA sequence: TGTGCCAGCAGGGGGACAGGGAGGAATTCACCCCTCCACTTT. Its protein product is CASRGTGRNSPLHF.

The CDR3 nucleotides are TGTGCCAGCAGCGGGCTACAGGGAACCTACCAAGAGACCCAGTACTTC. This encodes CASSGLQGTYQETQYF. The chain links TRBV9 to TRBJ2-5; the D gene is possibly TRBD1 (6 bases). The CDR3 is 16 amino acids. Germline CDR1 reads SGDLS; CDR2 reads YYNGEE. Trimming cost V 3 bases and J 0 bases, with 15 bases left between them.

V is TRBV10-1 and J is TRBJ2-2; perhaps TRBD1 as D (5 bases). The V gene lost 6 bases and the J gene lost 4 bases, with 12 bases spanning the gap. Germline lookup yields CDR1 WNHNN and CDR2 SYGVQD (reference sequence). The CDR3 has 14 residues. The CDR3 bases are TGCGCCAGCAGGTCGGACATTTCCACCGGGGAGCTGTTTTTT. It encodes CASRSDISTGELFF.

The J gene is TRBJ2-7, the V gene TRBV7-2; possibly TRBD1 for D (5 bases). Germline V gene sequence: CDR1 SGHTA, CDR2 FQGNSA. V was shortened by 0 bases and J by 3 bases, with 12 bases between the two germline ends. CDR3 length: 15 amino acids. CDR3 nucleotides: TGTGCCAGCAGCTTAGCGACAGCGAAGTTCTACGAGCAGTACTTC. It encodes CASSLATAKFYEQYF.